Below, 27 T cell receptor beta chains from the same sample are listed, as sequenced in a study of long-term antiretroviral therapy in people with HIV. Researchers ran immunoSEQ v3.0 at survey level. The repertoire was sequenced with immunoSEQ multiplex PCR; TCRdb's copy has only in-frame clones and lacks some. The table includes roughly 15,000 clones, around 84% detected once. The sequencing used unsorted PBMCs, collected 0.1 years after starting antiretroviral therapy. Receptor source: a man aged 18 to 29 with HIV.

This chain joins TRBV4-3 and TRBJ2-7, with D possibly TRBD2 on 6 matching bases. The V end lost 4 bases, the J end lost 4 bases, and 17 bases lay between the germline ends. The CDR3 runs to 15 residues. Germline values: CDR1 LGHNA, CDR2 YSLEER. As DNA, the CDR3 is TGCGCCAGCAGCCTGTCCGGGACTGGGCTTTACGAGCAGTACTTC. Its translation: CASSLSGTGLYEQYF.

The rearrangement uses TRBV6-5 and TRBJ2-1, with 15 bases lining up with TRBD2. This CDR3 is built from 15 residues. Germline CDR1 MNHEY, CDR2 SVGAGI. Trimming at V came to 6 bases and at J to 8 bases, leaving 5 bases not matched to a gene. Here the CDR3 reads CASSRRTSGRDEQFF. The DNA for the CDR3 is TGTGCCAGCAGCCGCCGGACTAGCGGGAGGGATGAGCAGTTCTTC.

The chain uses TRBV5-8 and TRBJ1-4; the D is unclear. Trimming pared 1 base from V and 7 bases from J, leaving 11 bases between. The CDR3 length is 14 residues. CDR1 and CDR2 (germline): SGHTS, YDEGEE. The CDR3 here is CASSLYGWGEKLFF. CDR3 coding DNA: TGTGCCAGCAGCTTGTACGGTTGGGGTGAAAAACTGTTTTTT.

The CDR3 sequence: CASSLSRGPGDTQYF. CDR3 sequence (DNA): TGCGCCAGCAGCTTATCCCGGGGGCCGGGAGATACGCAGTATTTT. V is TRBV5-1 and J is TRBJ2-3; D is perhaps TRBD1 or TRBD2 (6 bases each). The CDR3 runs to 15 residues. V lost 2 bases, J lost 5 bases, and 15 bases lay in between. Germline values: CDR1 SGHRS, CDR2 YFSETQ.

CDR3 coding DNA: TGTGCTAGTGGCCCCGGACTAGCGGGAGGGCGGACCTACAATGAGCAGTTCTTC. The encoded protein is CASGPGLAGGRTYNEQFF. The chain joins TRBV12-5 to TRBJ2-1; 15 nucleotides agree with TRBD2. V was clipped by 6 bases and J by 2 bases; unmatched bases: 8. Germline CDR1 is LGHNT and CDR2 is FRNRAP. The length of the CDR3 is 18 residues.

J is TRBJ1-1 and V is TRBV21-1. TRBV21-1 is listed as a pseudogene. This CDR3 has 14 residues. The CDR3 region is CASQLVVRDTEAFF. CDR3 DNA sequence: TGTGCCAGCCAGTTGGTGGTGCGGGACACTGAAGCTTTCTTT.

V and J are TRBV5-1 and TRBJ1-2; no clear D gene. The germline V gene has CDR1 SGHRS and CDR2 YFSETQ. V was trimmed by 5 bases and J by 8 bases, leaving 10 bases between them. This CDR3 comprises 11 residues. The CDR3, as DNA: TGCGCCAGCAGTCTGGAGTTCGGCTACACCTTC. It is translated as CASSLEFGYTF.

This rearrangement joins TRBV7-9 to TRBJ2-3, with 7 bases lining up with TRBD2. Trimming took 4 bases from V and 11 from J; bases not matched to a gene: 15. CDR3 size: 15 residues. Germline V gives CDR1 SEHNR, CDR2 FQNEAQ (reference sequence). CDR3 loop: CASSSGGQGGREQYF. The CDR3 nucleotides are TGTGCCAGCAGCTCCGGTGGCCAGGGAGGGCGAGAGCAGTATTTT.

The chain joins TRBV7-2 to TRBJ2-7; weak D call: TRBD2 (5 bases). The V gene lost 3 bases and the J gene lost 6 bases, with 15 bases spanning the gap. This CDR3 region has 14 residues. CDR1 is SGHTA, CDR2 FQGNSA, per germline. The CDR3 spells CASSFKEASGEQYF. The DNA for the CDR3 is TGTGCCAGCAGCTTTAAGGAGGCATCGGGCGAGCAGTACTTC.

The chain joins TRBV7-9 to TRBJ2-3, with D unclear. Germline V lookup: CDR1 SEHNR, CDR2 FQNEAQ (reference sequence). This CDR3 comprises 14 residues. V lost 5 bases and J 4 bases, leaving 13 bases between the germline ends. CDR3 loop: CASSPTHGADTQYF. The DNA for the CDR3 is TGTGCCAGCAGCCCGACCCATGGGGCAGATACGCAGTATTTT.

The rearrangement uses TRBV6-1 and TRBJ2-7; 10 bases agree with TRBD2. The V segment lost 4 bases and the J segment 5 bases; nucleotides outside the gene matches: 8. This CDR3 has 15 residues. From germline, CDR1 is MNHNS and CDR2 SASEGT. The DNA for the CDR3 is TGTGCCAGCAGTGGGGGTAGCGGGAGGTTGGACGAGCAGTACTTC. It codes for CASSGGSGRLDEQYF.

The genes are TRBV7-2 and TRBJ2-5; TRBD1 agrees at 12 bases. The germline V gene has CDR1 SGHTA and CDR2 FQGNSA. The CDR3 covers 16 residues. Trimming took 1 base from V and 4 from J; bases not matched to a gene: 4. The CDR3 region has the DNA TGTGCCAGCAGCTTAGTGGGACAGGGGGCTCGAGAGACCCAGTACTTC. This encodes CASSLVGQGARETQYF.

By share of the sample, this clone is medium-sized. The chain has TRBV5-1 and TRBJ2-4; D tentatively fits TRBD1 or TRBD2 (5 bases each). This CDR3 contains 17 residues. Between the trimmed V and J ends, which lost 0 bases and 0 bases, there was a span of 13 bases. The germline CDR1 and CDR2 sequences are SGHRS and YFSETQ. CDR3 nucleotides: TGCGCCAGCAGCTTGGCTCAGGGACGGGAAGCCAAAAACATTCAGTACTTC. It specifies CASSLAQGREAKNIQYF.

This chain uses TRBV14 with TRBJ2-2; D is uncertain. The CDR3 spans 17 residues. Germline V gives CDR1 SGHDN, CDR2 FVKESK. V gave up 4 bases and J gave up 1 base, with 16 bases separating them. The CDR3 nucleotides are TGTGCCAGCAGCCCACCTTCGGCAATCATGAACACCGGGGAGCTGTTTTTT. It yields the protein CASSPPSAIMNTGELFF.

A single count supports this clone. CDR3 in amino acids: CASSRGQGYGYTF. As DNA, the CDR3 is TGTGCCAGCAGCAGGGGACAGGGGTATGGCTACACCTTC. This chain links TRBV7-8 with TRBJ1-2; 10 bases are a match to TRBD1. CDR1 and CDR2 (germline): SGHVS, FQNEAQ. CDR3 length equals 13 residues. With 5 bases clipped from V and 5 bases from J, the junction kept 2 bases outside the gene matches.

This clone was detected only a few times. The same CDR3 arises from other DNA sequences in this sample as well. The V gene is TRBV5-6, the J gene TRBJ2-7; TRBD1 matches at 9 bases. The CDR3 contains 14 residues. CDR1 is SGHDT, CDR2 YYEEEE, per germline. The trim removed 4 bases at V and 5 bases at J, leaving 7 bases unmatched. The CDR3 region is CASSPGQGLDEQYF. CDR3 coding DNA: TGTGCCAGCAGCCCGGGACAGGGTCTCGACGAGCAGTACTTC.

The V and J genes are TRBV5-1 and TRBJ1-1, with 9 bases fitting TRBD1. The V and J ends lost 3 bases and 2 bases, in that order; junction bases with no gene match: 8. The CDR3 consists of 16 residues. The V gene's germline CDR1 is SGHRS and CDR2 YFSETQ. The CDR3 region is CASSSQGAPLNTEAFF. In DNA, the CDR3 is TGCGCCAGCAGCTCACAGGGGGCCCCTCTCAACACTGAAGCTTTCTTT.

The rearrangement links TRBV10-3 to TRBJ2-7; 7 nucleotides align to TRBD2. Losses at the gene ends were 2 bases for V and 3 bases for J; bases not matched to a gene: 1. The CDR3 covers 13 residues. Per germline, CDR1 ENHRY and CDR2 SYGVKD. CDR3: CAISETSDYEQYF. CDR3 bases: TGTGCCATCAGTGAGACTAGCGACTACGAGCAGTACTTC.

This sequence joins TRBV27 and TRBJ2-1; 7 bases align to TRBD1. The CDR3 runs 16 residues. Germline-derived CDR1 and CDR2 are MNHEY and SMNVEV (reference sequence). The ends lost 6 bases at V and 2 bases at J; junction bases unmatched: 10. The CDR3 here is CASSPGTAFPYNEQFF. The CDR3 bases are TGTGCCAGCAGCCCCGGGACAGCCTTCCCCTACAATGAGCAGTTCTTC.

The rearrangement links TRBV30 to TRBJ1-4; 10 bases map to TRBD1. V lost 4 bases to trimming and J lost 7 bases; unmatched junction nucleotides: 3. Looked up from germline, CDR1 is GTSNPN and CDR2 is SVGIG (reference sequence). This CDR3 is 13 amino acids long. CDR3 protein: CAWTRQGAEKLFF. CDR3 bases: TGTGCCTGGACCCGACAGGGGGCTGAAAAACTGTTTTTT.

The chain recombines TRBV7-8 with TRBJ1-1; no clear D gene. Trimming left V 1 base short and J 4 bases short, with 10 bases between. Germline CDR1 is SGHVS and CDR2 is FQNEAQ. This CDR3 is built from 14 residues. The CDR3 DNA follows: TGTGCCAGCAGCTTAGAACACCTGAGCACTGAAGCTTTCTTT. This encodes CASSLEHLSTEAFF. Full variable domain (missing parts from reference TRBV7-8 and TRBJ1-1): GAGVSQSPRYKVAKRGQDVALRCDPISGHVSLFWYQQALGQGPEFLTYFQNEAQLDKSGLPSDRFFAERPEGSVSTLKIQRTQQEDSAVYLCASSLEHLSTEAFFGQGTRLTVV.

This chain connects TRBV27 to TRBJ1-1, with D possibly being TRBD1 (6 bases). This CDR3 region has 13 residues. V was pared by 2 bases and J by 6 bases, with 10 bases between. Germline V gene sequence: CDR1 MNHEY, CDR2 SMNVEV (reference sequence). CDR3 protein: CASSLRGTAEAFF. As DNA, the CDR3 is TGTGCCAGCAGTTTAAGGGGGACCGCTGAAGCTTTCTTT.

CDR3 protein: CASSSNPMVPIYF. DNA of the CDR3: TGTGCCAGCAGTTCCAACCCGATGGTTCCCATATATTTT. The rearrangement links TRBV6-5 to TRBJ1-3; D ambiguous. V lost 4 bases and J lost 11, with 15 bases in between. The CDR3 sequence is 13 residues long. Germline assignment: CDR1 MNHEY and CDR2 SVGAGI.

This clone showed up just a few times. The chain recombines TRBV4-1 with TRBJ1-2; maybe TRBD1 (6 bases). The germline V gene encodes CDR1 MGHRA and CDR2 YSYEKL. V was pared by 5 bases and J by 5 bases, with 18 bases between. The CDR3 extends over 15 amino acids. CDR3 nucleotides: TGCGCCAGCAGCGCCCGGGAGGGGGGAGAGTATGGCTACACCTTC. Its protein product is CASSAREGGEYGYTF.

The rearrangement uses TRBV4-1 and TRBJ2-3; D is uncertain. CDR1 is MGHRA, CDR2 YSYEKL, per germline. The CDR3 is 17 residues long. V shed 0 bases and J shed 2 bases, with 15 bases lying between them. In nucleotides, the CDR3 is TGCGCCAGCAGCCAAGAGGTTGACTCATCCTACACAGATACGCAGTATTTT. Amino acid sequence: CASSQEVDSSYTDTQYF.

The chain links TRBV6-5 to TRBJ2-1, with D possibly TRBD2 on 5 matching bases. The CDR3 runs to 12 residues. Looked up from germline, CDR1 is MNHEY and CDR2 is SVGAGI. V dropped 5 bases and J dropped 8 bases, with 10 bases sitting between them. CDR3 sequence: CASSPPGDEQFF. The CDR3 DNA is TGTGCCAGCAGTCCCCCCGGGGATGAGCAGTTCTTC.

In its sample, this clone was seen once. This sequence joins TRBV6-1 and TRBJ2-7; D gene unclear. The germline gives CDR1 MNHNS, CDR2 SASEGT. This CDR3 is built from 11 residues. The ends were cut back, 6 bases at V and 3 bases at J, with 6 bases in the middle. CDR3: CASRGLYEQYF. The CDR3, as DNA: TGTGCCAGCAGAGGGCTCTACGAGCAGTACTTC.